These T cell receptor beta chains were read from a single sample in a study of graft-versus-host responses after intestinal transplantation. Profiling relied on immunoSEQ multiplex PCR, and the TCRdb table lists in-frame clones only, not all of them. This table holds fewer than 11,000 clones, roughly 92% found once. The material was PBMCs, obtained 41 days after intestinal transplantation. The source of these receptors is a human patient who received an intestinal transplant, so some T cells may come from the graft donor. CDR3s include the opening cysteine and the closing phenylalanine or tryptophan. Fields, in order: J gene, CDR3 length, V gene, D gene, CDR3 protein, CDR3 DNA. A D gene is named only where the DNA matches it firmly.

>TRBJ1-6|14|TRBV10-3|.
CAINQYSSGSPLHF
TGTGCCATCAACCAATATTCCAGTGGGTCACCCCTCCACTTT
>TRBJ2-7|13|TRBV6-5|.
CASKRGSAYEQYF
TGTGCCAGCAAAAGGGGTTCAGCCTACGAGCAGTACTTC
>TRBJ1-3|13|TRBV6-1|.
CASRDRTRNTIYF
TGTGCCAGCCGGGACCGAACTCGGAACACCATATATTTT
>TRBJ2-7|11|TRBV5-6|.
CASSSTYEQYF
TGTGCCAGCAGCTCCACCTACGAGCAGTACTTC
>TRBJ1-1|13|TRBV5-1|.
CASRWRTNTEAFF
TGCGCCAGCAGATGGCGGACGAACACTGAAGCTTTCTTT
>TRBJ2-1|13|TRBV10-3|TRBD1
CAISDDRVNEQFF
TGTGCCATCAGCGACGACAGGGTCAATGAGCAGTTCTTC
>TRBJ2-1|16|TRBV21-1|.
CASSKRVAEIYNEQFF
TGTGCCAGCAGCAAAAGGGTAGCGGAAATCTACAATGAGCAGTTCTTC
>TRBJ2-3|15|TRBV15|.
CATSRERQGTDTQYF
TGTGCCACCAGCAGAGAAAGACAGGGCACAGATACGCAGTATTTT
>TRBJ2-5|14|TRBV7-9|.
CASSLLGGYETQYF
TGTGCCAGCAGCTTATTGGGGGGCTATGAGACCCAGTACTTC
>TRBJ2-1|12|TRBV7-9|.
CASSWASNEQFF
TGTGCCAGCAGCTGGGCTAGCAATGAGCAGTTCTTC